These 15 T cell receptor beta chains were sequenced from one sample in a study of T cells in localized non-small cell lung cancer. TCRdb keeps only in-frame clones here, not all; method: immunoSEQ multiplex PCR. The table lists about 22,000 clones, around nine tenths of them singletons. The source material was PBMCs, sampled before any cancer treatment. These receptors all come from a man aged 40 to 75 with stage II squamous cell lung carcinoma.

This rearrangement joins TRBV7-2 to TRBJ2-1; the match to TRBD2 covers 8 bases. The germline gives CDR1 SGHTA, CDR2 FQGNSA. There are 14 residues in the CDR3. Trimming cost V 1 base and J 8 bases; bases outside gene matches: 4. CDR3 nucleotide sequence: TGTGCCAGCAGCTTAGGCGGGGGGCGCGATGAGCAGTTCTTC. Translation: CASSLGGGRDEQFF.

In this sample, this clone turned up a few times. The rearrangement links TRBV11-2 to TRBJ2-1, with 7 bases aligning to TRBD2. Germline V gives CDR1 SGHAT, CDR2 FQNNGV. V lost 5 bases and J lost 3; bases outside the gene matches: 7. CDR3 size: 15 residues. The CDR3 region has the DNA TGTGCCAGCAGCCGGGGGAGGGGTGACTACAATGAGCAGTTCTTC. It encodes CASSRGRGDYNEQFF.

The chain joins TRBV23-1 to TRBJ2-7; D uncertain. TRBV23-1 is labeled an ORF, and its function is uncertain. This CDR3 is built from 16 residues. Deletions cut 2 bases from V and 0 bases from J, with 14 bases between. The CDR3 nucleotides read TGCGCCAGCAGTCAAGTTCAGCGCGCCAGCTCCTACGAGCAGTACTTC. Its protein is CASSQVQRASSYEQYF.

The chain couples TRBV4-1 to TRBJ2-5; TRBD1 is a possible D gene (5 bases). In germline, CDR1 is MGHRA, CDR2 YSYEKL. The CDR3 extends over 18 amino acids. Trimming shortened V by 0 bases and J by 3 bases, and 20 bases separated the two germline ends. The CDR3 region has the DNA TGCGCCAGCAGCCAAGATCTTACAAGGCAGCTAGGGGAAGAGACCCAGTACTTC. This sequence encodes CASSQDLTRQLGEETQYF.

The chain recombines TRBV5-1 with TRBJ2-7; D is uncertain. The V and J ends lost 1 base and 6 bases respectively, with 11 bases between them. Germline V gene lookup returns CDR1 SGHRS and CDR2 YFSETQ. The CDR3 is 13 amino acids. The CDR3 DNA sequence: TGCGCCAGCAGCTTGCCCCTAGTGGGCGAGCAGTACTTC. This encodes CASSLPLVGEQYF.

This rearrangement joins TRBV19 to TRBJ2-4; D tentatively fits TRBD1 or TRBD2 (5 bases each). Germline CDR1 reads LNHDA; CDR2 reads SQIVND (reference sequence). V dropped 1 base and J dropped 7 bases, with 11 bases sitting between them. The CDR3 length is 14 residues. CDR3 residues: CASSIGGNDNIQYF. The DNA of the CDR3 is TGTGCCAGTAGTATAGGGGGGAACGATAACATTCAGTACTTC.

The V and J genes are TRBV2 and TRBJ2-3; 11 bases align to TRBD2. Germline loops: CDR1 SNHLY, CDR2 FYNNEI. This CDR3 has 17 amino acids. The V segment lost 4 bases and the J segment 3 bases; nucleotides outside the gene matches: 9. CDR3 amino acids: CASSGLPSSGRTDTQYF. In DNA, the CDR3 is TGTGCCAGCAGTGGGCTTCCCTCTAGCGGGAGGACAGATACGCAGTATTTT. Full variable domain (missing parts from reference TRBV2 and TRBJ2-3): EPEVTQTPSHQVTQMGQEVILRCVPISNHLYFYWYRQILGQKVEFLVSFYNNEISEKSEIFDDQFSVERPDGSNFTLKIRSTKLEDSAMYFCASSGLPSSGRTDTQYFGPGTRLTVL.

The rearrangement links TRBV5-1 to TRBJ2-7; 10 positions agree with TRBD2. Germline values: CDR1 SGHRS, CDR2 YFSETQ. The CDR3 length is 16 residues. Trimming at V came to 6 bases and at J to 6 bases, leaving 15 bases not matched to a gene. CDR3 in DNA: TGCGCCAGCATACTAGCGGGTCTAGCGGGAGCTGGCGAGCAGTACTTC. Translating gives CASILAGLAGAGEQYF.

V gene TRBV27 combines with J gene TRBJ2-1; 12 positions match TRBD2. The CDR3 sequence is 16 residues long. The germline V gene encodes CDR1 MNHEY and CDR2 SMNVEV (reference sequence). After removal of 1 base from V and 6 bases from J, the junction contained 4 bases not matched to a gene. The CDR3 is CASSLYRLAGVNEQFF. CDR3 nucleotide sequence: TGTGCCAGCAGTTTATACAGACTAGCGGGAGTCAATGAGCAGTTCTTC.

The gene calls are TRBV19 and TRBJ2-7, with 12 bases fitting TRBD2. Germline V CDR1 and CDR2: LNHDA, SQIVND (reference sequence). V trimming: 4 bases; J trimming: 3 bases; junction bases outside the gene matches: 1. This CDR3 has 14 residues. CDR3 coding DNA: TGTGCCAGTAGTAGACTAGCGGGAGTCTACGAGCAGTACTTC. Translation gives CASSRLAGVYEQYF.

CDR3 in amino acids: CASSPLGGRNEQYF. CDR3 DNA sequence: TGCGCCAGCAGCCCCCTCGGAGGGCGGAACGAGCAGTACTTC. The V gene is TRBV5-1, the J gene TRBJ2-7, with a tentative D call TRBD2 (6 bases). Germline loops: CDR1 SGHRS, CDR2 YFSETQ. The CDR3 runs 14 residues. Trimming stripped 4 bases from V and 5 bases from J, with 16 bases between.

V is TRBV6-1 and J is TRBJ2-2; D remains unclear. V was pared by 4 bases and J by 5 bases, with 5 bases between. Germline CDR1 is MNHNS and CDR2 is SASEGT. The CDR3 spans 12 residues. The CDR3 loop is CASSGGTGELFF. Written as DNA, the CDR3 is TGTGCCAGCAGTGGGGGTACCGGGGAGCTGTTTTTT.

The chain joins TRBV4-2 to TRBJ1-1; D is unresolved. This CDR3 region has 14 residues. Germline V gene sequence: CDR1 LGHNA, CDR2 YNFKEQ. V dropped 0 bases and J dropped 4 bases, with 9 bases sitting between them. The CDR3 reads CASSQERGSTEAFF. The CDR3 coding sequence is TGTGCCAGCAGCCAAGAAAGAGGGTCCACTGAAGCTTTCTTT.

This chain links TRBV2 with TRBJ2-7; 7 positions agree with TRBD1. This CDR3 comprises 14 residues. The junction had 9 bases not matched to a gene; V was cut back by 5 bases and J by 5 bases. Per the germline V gene, CDR1 is SNHLY and CDR2 is FYNNEI. The CDR3 loop reads CASSLTGTVNEQYF. As DNA, the CDR3 is TGTGCCAGCAGTTTGACAGGGACAGTCAACGAGCAGTACTTC.

The chain combines TRBV18 with TRBJ1-1, with 7 bases that match TRBD1. With V trimmed by 6 bases and J by 5 bases, 15 bases remained unmatched. Germline V gives CDR1 KGHSH, CDR2 LQKENI. This CDR3 is built from 16 residues. The CDR3 nucleotides read TGTGCCAGCTCGCCCGACAGGGAAGTTCGCGGTACTGAAGCTTTCTTT. It is translated as CASSPDREVRGTEAFF.